The 27 T cell receptor beta chains below were found in one sample sequenced in a study of graft-versus-host responses after intestinal transplantation. Clones were sequenced by immunoSEQ multiplex PCR, and TCRdb holds only the in-frame ones, with some missing. Here the sample spans roughly 16,000 clones, approximately 59% being singletons. Intraepithelial and lamina propria lymphocytes were released after the graft tissue was processed. The input for sequencing was ileum tissue, taken 524 days after transplant. All receptors come from a human patient who received an intestinal transplant, so some T cells may come from the graft donor.

J is TRBJ2-3 and V is TRBV2; 11 bases match TRBD2. Losses at the gene ends were 2 bases for V and 0 bases for J; bases not matched to a gene: 4. This CDR3 region has 17 residues. The germline V gene has CDR1 SNHLY and CDR2 FYNNEI. The CDR3 spells CASSETSGGSSTDTQYF. The DNA of the CDR3 is TGTGCCAGCAGTGAAACTAGCGGGGGTTCTAGCACAGATACGCAGTATTTT.

A note on this clone: The sample has other DNA sequences that encode this CDR3 too. The chain employs TRBV19 and TRBJ2-3; 10 bases fit TRBD2. Germline V CDR1 and CDR2: LNHDA, SQIVND (reference sequence). V dropped 3 bases and J dropped 4; count of bases not matched to a gene: 4. The CDR3 contains 15 residues. The CDR3 DNA reads TGTGCCAGTAGTATTCTGAGCGGGGGGGCAGATACGCAGTATTTT. It specifies CASSILSGGADTQYF.

This clone was detected a few times. The V call is TRBV6-6, the J call TRBJ1-2, with 7 bases fitting TRBD1. The germline V gene has CDR1 MNHNY and CDR2 SVGAGI (reference sequence). Trimming removed 7 bases from V and 3 bases from J; junction bases left unmatched: 5. The CDR3 is 13 residues long. CDR3 DNA sequence: TGTGCCAGCACCCCCACAGGGGACTATGGCTACACCTTC. Encoded protein: CASTPTGDYGYTF.

The chain couples TRBV19 to TRBJ2-3; D uncertain. The CDR3 is made up of 15 amino acids. CDR1 LNHDA and CDR2 SQIVND come from the germline V gene (reference sequence). Trimming stripped 3 bases from V and 0 bases from J, with 10 bases between. CDR3 in DNA: TGTGCCAGTAGTATGGAGACTTTAAGCACAGATACGCAGTATTTT. Protein sequence: CASSMETLSTDTQYF.

The chain employs TRBV4-3 and TRBJ1-2; D unclear. Trimming shortened V by 0 bases and J by 8 bases, and 16 bases separated the two germline ends. CDR3 length: 15 residues. CDR1 is LGHNA and CDR2 is YSLEER in the germline V gene. CDR3 sequence reads: CASSQEGGLPRGYTF. DNA of the CDR3: TGCGCCAGCAGCCAAGAAGGAGGGCTCCCTCGGGGCTACACCTTC.

V gene TRBV4-3 combines with J gene TRBJ1-4, with D unresolved. V was trimmed by 0 bases and J by 7 bases, leaving 15 bases between them. There are 16 residues in the CDR3. The germline gives CDR1 LGHNA, CDR2 YSLEER. The CDR3 bases are TGCGCCAGCAGCCAAGATCGTATCAGTTCAGTTGAAAAACTGTTTTTT. It is translated as CASSQDRISSVEKLFF.

The chain combines TRBV27 with TRBJ2-7; no reliable D call. In germline, CDR1 is MNHEY, CDR2 SMNVEV (reference sequence). The CDR3 is 13 amino acids. V shed 3 bases and J shed 6 bases, with 12 bases lying between them. The CDR3 DNA follows: TGTGCCAGCAGTTTGAAGCTAACCTCCGAGCAGTACTTC. It is translated as CASSLKLTSEQYF.

The gene calls are TRBV5-8 and TRBJ1-2; 9 nucleotides agree with TRBD1. Trimming cost V 4 bases and J 6 bases; bases outside gene matches: 10. Germline CDR1 SGHTS, CDR2 YDEGEE. The CDR3 is 15 amino acids. The CDR3 spells CASSTTGTGTHGYTF. CDR3 DNA: TGTGCCAGCAGCACTACCGGGACAGGGACCCATGGCTACACCTTC.

The chain has TRBV7-9 and TRBJ2-7; 8 nucleotides match TRBD1. CDR3 length: 15 residues. With V trimmed by 4 bases and J by 0 bases, 5 bases remained unmatched. CDR1 is SEHNR, CDR2 FQNEAQ, per germline (reference sequence). The CDR3 reads CASSSLGQDSYEQYF. In DNA, the CDR3 is TGTGCCAGCAGCTCCCTGGGACAGGACTCCTACGAGCAGTACTTC. Complete variable domain (other parts from reference TRBV7-9 and TRBJ2-7): DTGVSQNPRHKITKRGQNVTFRCDPISEHNRLYWYRQTLGQGPEFLTYFQNEAQLEKSRLLSDRFSAERPKGSFSTLEIQRTEQGDSAMYLCASSSLGQDSYEQYFGPGTRLTVT.

V is TRBV11-2 and J is TRBJ1-5, with a tentative D call TRBD1 (5 bases). Germline lookup yields CDR1 SGHAT and CDR2 FQNNGV. This CDR3 region has 15 residues. Trimming removed 1 base at V and 5 bases at J, with 12 bases between. The CDR3 DNA follows: TGTGCCAGCAGCTTAGGGGGCGAAGTGTATCAGCCCCAGCATTTT. This translates into CASSLGGEVYQPQHF.

This rearrangement joins TRBV4-2 to TRBJ2-7; 13 bases are shared with TRBD2. The CDR3 loop spans 18 amino acids. V lost 0 bases, J lost 2 bases, and 7 bases stayed unmatched. CDR1 LGHNA and CDR2 YNFKEQ come from the germline V gene. The CDR3 protein is CASSQDWRLAGGAYEQYF. CDR3 bases: TGTGCCAGCAGCCAAGATTGGCGACTAGCGGGGGGTGCCTACGAGCAGTACTTC.

This clone has more than one count but fewer than ten. The J gene is TRBJ1-4, the V gene TRBV19; D is undetermined. The CDR3 length is 15 residues. The germline V and J ends were trimmed by 1 base and 0 bases, with 6 bases remaining between them. The V gene's germline CDR1 is LNHDA and CDR2 SQIVND (reference sequence). CDR3 region: CASSIGAATNEKLFF. Here the CDR3 DNA reads TGTGCCAGTAGTATAGGAGCGGCAACTAATGAAAAACTGTTTTTT.

The chain is built from TRBV27 and TRBJ2-1, with D possibly being TRBD2 (7 bases). Germline CDR1 and CDR2: MNHEY and SMNVEV (reference sequence). The CDR3 has 14 residues. Trimming pared 5 bases from V and 7 bases from J, leaving 15 bases between. CDR3 amino acids: CASSPGGRGNEQFF. The CDR3 DNA reads as TGTGCCAGCAGTCCGGGGGGCCGGGGGAATGAGCAGTTCTTC.

V usage is TRBV21-1 and J usage is TRBJ2-5; the table's D call, TRBD2, was not checked against the DNA. The end of the DNA fits TRBJ2-7 better, so the J call may be wrong. TRBV21-1 is assigned pseudogene status. This CDR3 region has 15 residues. The CDR3 reads CASSKGGTLSYEQYF. The CDR3 nucleotides are TGTGCCAGCAGCAAAGGCGGGACCTTATCCTACGAGCAGTACTTC.

The chain couples TRBV4-3 to TRBJ1-2; 7 bases line up with TRBD1. V lost 4 bases to trimming and J lost 2 bases; unmatched junction nucleotides: 4. The CDR3 has 14 amino acids. From germline, CDR1 is LGHNA and CDR2 YSLEER. CDR3 bases: TGCGCCAGCAGCCCAAACAGGGGAAACTATGGCTACACCTTC. As protein: CASSPNRGNYGYTF.

The genes are TRBV6-6 and TRBJ1-2; maybe TRBD1 (6 bases). V was cut by 0 bases and J by 4 bases, with 12 bases left in between. This CDR3 is 15 amino acids long. Germline CDR1 and CDR2: MNHNY and SVGAGI (reference sequence). CDR3 in DNA: TGTGCCAGCAGTTACTCGATTGGGGGCAGCTATGGCTACACCTTC. Its translation: CASSYSIGGSYGYTF.

The rearrangement uses TRBV19 and TRBJ2-7; 9 nucleotides match TRBD1. The germline V gene has CDR1 LNHDA and CDR2 SQIVND (reference sequence). Trimming took 7 bases from V and 4 from J; bases not matched to a gene: 5. The CDR3 has 13 residues. The CDR3 protein is CASNQDRGYEQYF. The DNA for the CDR3 is TGTGCCAGTAATCAGGACAGGGGTTACGAGCAGTACTTC.

CDR3 residues: CASSFSGVINNSPLHF. The DNA for the CDR3 is TGTGCCAGCAGCTTTTCGGGGGTAATAAATAATTCACCCCTCCACTTT. The chain employs TRBV7-2 and TRBJ1-6, with D possibly TRBD1 on 5 matching bases. Germline V gives CDR1 SGHTA, CDR2 FQGNSA. Deletions cut 3 bases from V and 5 bases from J, with 14 bases between. The CDR3 spans 16 residues.

This clone was seen a handful of times. V gene TRBV18 combines with J gene TRBJ2-7; D is unresolved. There are 13 residues in the CDR3. Germline-derived CDR1 and CDR2 are KGHSH and LQKENI. Trimming took 4 bases from V and 5 from J, leaving 12 bases between them. CDR3 sequence reads: CASSRDKRDEQYF. DNA for the CDR3: TGTGCCAGCTCACGTGATAAGCGAGACGAGCAGTACTTC.

V usage is TRBV10-2 and J usage is TRBJ2-7; D is perhaps TRBD1 (6 bases). The V end lost 8 bases, the J end lost 4 bases, and 9 bases lay between the germline ends. Germline V gene data show CDR1 as WSHSY and CDR2 as SAAADI. The CDR3 extends over 11 amino acids. The CDR3 nucleotides are TGCGCCAGCTTACAGGGTTACGAGCAGTACTTC. Amino acids: CASLQGYEQYF.

This chain connects TRBV6-4 to TRBJ1-5, with a weak D call TRBD1 (6 bases). With 3 bases removed from V and 2 bases from J, the gap between germline ends came to 8 bases. Germline CDR1 and CDR2: MRHNA and SNTAGT. The CDR3 totals 14 residues. CDR3 coding DNA: TGTGCCAGCAGTGAACAGGGCGGCAATCAGCCCCAGCATTTT. As protein: CASSEQGGNQPQHF.

This clone was counted only a few times. The chain recombines TRBV25-1 with TRBJ1-5, with D maybe TRBD1 (5 bases). The germline gives CDR1 MGHDK, CDR2 SYGVNS. There are 16 residues in the CDR3. V gave up 4 bases and J gave up 2 bases, with 15 bases separating them. The CDR3 is CASSASGGTGNQPQHF. In DNA, the CDR3 is TGTGCCAGCAGTGCCAGCGGGGGAACGGGCAATCAGCCCCAGCATTTT.

This clone was found a few times. At the DNA level, this CDR3 is encoded by other sequences in the same sample as well. V and J are TRBV4-3 and TRBJ1-4; no clear D gene. V lost 0 bases and J 2 bases, leaving 10 bases between the germline ends. The length of the CDR3 is 16 residues. The germline gives CDR1 LGHNA, CDR2 YSLEER. This CDR3 reads CASSQETGFTNEKLFF. The CDR3, as DNA: TGCGCCAGCAGCCAAGAAACGGGGTTCACTAATGAAAAACTGTTTTTT.

The chain has TRBV30 and TRBJ2-2; D not certain. Per the germline V gene, CDR1 is GTSNPN and CDR2 is SVGIG (reference sequence). The germline V and J ends were trimmed by 3 bases and 2 bases, with 4 bases remaining between them. The CDR3 is 12 residues long. CDR3 sequence (DNA): TGTGCCTGGAGCATTAACACCGGGGAGCTGTTTTTT. Its translation: CAWSINTGELFF.

The chain combines TRBV10-3 with TRBJ2-1; 7 nucleotides agree with TRBD1. The V segment lost 0 bases and the J segment 6 bases; nucleotides outside the gene matches: 5. The CDR3 has 15 amino acids. CDR1 is ENHRY and CDR2 is SYGVKD in the germline V gene. CDR3 DNA: TGTGCCATCAGTGAGTCGACAGGGTCTGGCAATGAGCAGTTCTTC. Translated, it gives CAISESTGSGNEQFF.

In its sample, this clone ranks as medium-sized. The chain has TRBV18 and TRBJ1-4, with 8 bases matching TRBD1. This CDR3 is built from 14 residues. V lost 3 bases and J lost 4; bases outside the gene matches: 1. Germline CDR1 is KGHSH and CDR2 is LQKENI. This chain's CDR3 is CASSPTGDNEKLFF. The CDR3 coding sequence is TGTGCCAGCTCACCGACAGGGGATAATGAAAAACTGTTTTTT.

The CDR3 nucleotides are TGTGCCTGGACCCTCCAGCGGGGGGACCCCACAGATACGCAGTATTTT. Protein product: CAWTLQRGDPTDTQYF. The rearrangement links TRBV30 to TRBJ2-3; 9 bases are a match to TRBD2. The CDR3 runs to 16 residues. CDR1 is GTSNPN and CDR2 is SVGIG in the germline V gene (reference sequence). The V segment lost 4 bases and the J segment 2 bases; nucleotides outside the gene matches: 10.